A selection of T cell receptor beta chains follows, all from one sample in a study of cytomegalovirus exposure and HLA in healthy donors. Assay used: immunoSEQ multiplex PCR; TCRdb lists only in-frame clones, some missing. The data show some 92,000 clones, 75% to 85% seen once. Specimen: PBMCs. These receptors originate from a man aged 18 to 35 in good health and CMV-seropositive. The CDR3 runs from the conserved cysteine through the conserved F or W. The order of the fields is J gene, V gene, D gene, clone size, CDR3 protein, CDR3 DNA. A D gene is named only where the DNA matches it firmly. Expanded clones are given a class, and other clones once, few, many or no size at all.

TRBJ2-3,TRBV11-2,-,once,CASSTQQVSRTDTQYF,TGTGCCAGCAGCACGCAACAGGTTTCCCGCACAGATACGCAGTATTTT
TRBJ1-4,TRBV30,TRBD1,-,CAWRAGYRGNNEKLFF,TGTGCCTGGAGGGCGGGGTACAGGGGAAATAATGAAAAACTGTTTTTT
TRBJ1-5,TRBV29-1,TRBD1,few,CSVQQGAGQPQHF,TGCAGCGTTCAACAGGGGGCAGGTCAGCCCCAGCATTTT
TRBJ2-7,TRBV7-9,TRBD2,-,CASSPESGGLYEQYF,TGTGCCAGCAGCCCCGAGAGCGGGGGGCTCTACGAGCAGTACTTC
TRBJ1-2,TRBV5-6,TRBD1,once,CASSSDRGGRGYTF,TGTGCCAGCAGCTCGGACAGGGGCGGGAGAGGCTACACCTTC
TRBJ1-4,TRBV28,-,few,CASTLEGDEKLFF,TGTGCCAGCACCCTTGAGGGTGATGAAAAACTGTTTTTT
TRBJ1-2,TRBV9,-,-,CASSVDSGYGYTF,TGTGCCAGCAGCGTAGACAGCGGATATGGCTACACCTTC
TRBJ2-7,TRBV6-5,-,-,CASSYRGEQYF,TGTGCCAGCAGTTACCGGGGCGAGCAGTACTTC
TRBJ1-2,TRBV2,-,-,CASSGTVNYGYTF,TGTGCCAGCAGCGGGACTGTGAACTATGGCTACACCTTC
TRBJ2-2,TRBV4-1,-,few,CASSQGYFQNTGELFF,TGCGCCAGCAGCCAGGGCTACTTTCAGAACACCGGGGAGCTGTTTTTT
TRBJ1-5,TRBV19,TRBD1,-,CASTAGTGVGGTPQHF,TGTGCCAGTACCGCCGGGACAGGGGTTGGGGGTACGCCCCAGCATTTT
TRBJ1-2,TRBV9,TRBD1,-,CASSVDPGQFYGYTF,TGTGCCAGCAGCGTAGACCCGGGACAGTTCTATGGCTACACCTTC
TRBJ2-3,TRBV28,-,-,CATEPGSTDTQYF,TGTGCCACCGAACCCGGGAGCACAGATACGCAGTATTTT
TRBJ2-7,TRBV10-3,TRBD2,few,CAISGTSGGTYEQYF,TGTGCCATCAGCGGGACTAGCGGGGGTACCTACGAGCAGTACTTC
TRBJ1-2,TRBV27,-,-,CASSLMFWKGLERNYGYTF,TGTGCCAGCAGTTTGATGTTCTGGAAAGGGCTGGAGCGGAACTATGGCTACACCTTC
TRBJ2-1,TRBV13,-,once,CASSHWTAVYNEQFF,TGTGCCAGCAGCCATTGGACAGCCGTTTACAATGAGCAGTTCTTC
TRBJ1-3,TRBV5-1,-,-,CASSPGGAGAGNTIYF,TGCGCCAGCAGCCCGGGTGGGGCAGGGGCCGGAAACACCATATATTTT
TRBJ1-1,TRBV5-1,-,-,CASSLAGENTEAFF,TGCGCCAGCAGCTTGGCCGGGGAGAACACTGAAGCTTTCTTT
TRBJ2-3,TRBV29-1,TRBD2,-,CSVGSFLLAEITDTQYF,TGCAGCGTTGGATCGTTCCTACTAGCGGAAATCACAGATACGCAGTATTTT
TRBJ1-4,TRBV2,TRBD1,-,CASSGQGKDATNEKLFF,TGTGCCAGCAGTGGACAGGGGAAAGATGCAACTAATGAAAAACTGTTTTTT
TRBJ2-7,TRBV9,-,-,CASSVGGLSYEQYF,TGTGCCAGCAGCGTTGGAGGGCTGTCCTACGAGCAGTACTTC
TRBJ2-7,TRBV9,TRBD2,-,CASSVEGGEYEQYF,TGTGCCAGCAGCGTAGAGGGAGGGGAGTACGAGCAGTACTTC
TRBJ1-5,TRBV4-1,TRBD1,-,CASSQEGTGSQPQHF,TGCGCCAGCAGCCAAGAGGGGACAGGGAGTCAGCCCCAGCATTTT
TRBJ2-2,TRBV4-1,TRBD2,-,CASSQDGSGVNFANTGELFF,TGCGCCAGCAGCCAAGATGGTAGCGGGGTGAACTTCGCGAACACCGGGGAGCTGTTTTTT
TRBJ1-1,TRBV10-3,-,-,CAISDRDTEAFF,TGTGCCATCAGTGACAGGGACACTGAAGCTTTCTTT
TRBJ2-3,TRBV10-3,TRBD2,-,CAISAASGEKTSTDTQYF,TGTGCCATCAGTGCTGCTAGCGGGGAGAAAACTAGCACAGATACGCAGTATTTT
TRBJ1-1,TRBV2,TRBD1,-,CASSATGATEAFF,TGTGCCAGCAGCGCAACAGGGGCGACTGAAGCTTTCTTT
TRBJ2-7,TRBV6-5,TRBD2,-,CASRETSGYEQYF,TGTGCCAGCAGGGAGACTAGCGGGTACGAGCAGTACTTC
TRBJ2-2,TRBV7-6,TRBD2,once,CASSLVAGSTGELFF,TGTGCCAGCAGCTTAGTAGCGGGGAGCACCGGGGAGCTGTTTTTT
TRBJ1-5,TRBV19,-,-,CASSIGRGQPQHF,TGTGCCAGTAGTATAGGCAGGGGTCAGCCCCAGCATTTT
TRBJ1-2,TRBV5-1,TRBD1,few,CASSSTGTAAYGYTF,TGCGCCAGCAGTTCCACCGGGACAGCTGCCTATGGCTACACCTTC
TRBJ2-5,TRBV4-2,-,-,CASSRLVEETQYF,TGTGCCAGCAGCCGACTAGTGGAGGAGACCCAGTACTTC
TRBJ2-5,TRBV30,-,-,CACLRSGETQYF,TGTGCCTGCCTGCGGTCGGGGGAGACCCAGTACTTC
TRBJ2-7,TRBV5-4,TRBD1,-,CASSFLQGAPHEQYF,TGTGCCAGCAGCTTCCTACAGGGGGCTCCCCACGAGCAGTACTTC
TRBJ2-1,TRBV27,TRBD2,-,CASSLTSGGAPNEQFF,TGTGCCAGCAGTTTAACCAGCGGGGGGGCCCCTAATGAGCAGTTCTTC
TRBJ1-3,TRBV5-1,-,-,CASSPGHPSPGNTIYF,TGCGCCAGCAGCCCGGGACACCCAAGCCCTGGAAACACCATATATTTT
TRBJ2-7,TRBV6-1,-,-,CATEASYEQYF,TGTGCCACTGAAGCCTCCTACGAGCAGTACTTC
TRBJ2-4,TRBV25-1,-,-,CASSASDHRKNIQYF,TGTGCCAGCAGTGCTTCAGACCACAGAAAAAACATTCAGTACTTC
TRBJ2-5,TRBV21-1,-,-,CASSNSPGGSLGQETQYF,TGTGCCAGCAGCAATTCCCCGGGGGGGAGCCTGGGGCAAGAGACCCAGTACTTC
TRBJ1-2,TRBV2,TRBD1,once,CATVPGQGASYTF,TGTGCCACCGTACCGGGACAGGGGGCGAGCTACACCTTC
TRBJ1-2,TRBV7-2,-,once,CASSLEQGNYGYTF,TGTGCCAGCAGCTTAGAGCAGGGGAACTATGGCTACACCTTC
TRBJ1-5,TRBV6-6,-,-,CASTSLGAGDQPQHF,TGTGCCAGCACCTCCCTGGGGGCAGGGGATCAGCCCCAGCATTTT
TRBJ2-3,TRBV19,-,-,CASSRLASFTDTQYF,TGTGCCAGTAGCAGGCTAGCGAGCTTTACAGATACGCAGTATTTT
TRBJ1-1,TRBV28,-,-,CASSFYKRGEAFF,TGTGCCAGCAGTTTTTATAAAAGGGGGGAAGCTTTCTTT
TRBJ1-5,TRBV30,-,once,CAWSVPGQSNQPQHF,TGTGCCTGGAGTGTGCCCGGACAGAGCAATCAGCCCCAGCATTTT
TRBJ2-1,TRBV10-3,TRBD2,few,CAITRGGQVEQFF,TGTGCCATCACTCGGGGGGGGCAGGTTGAGCAGTTCTTC
TRBJ1-1,TRBV13,TRBD1,-,CASSLEGQGNTEAFF,TGTGCCAGCAGCTTAGAGGGACAGGGAAACACTGAAGCTTTCTTT
TRBJ2-7,TRBV6-1,-,-,CASSEVKGAPYEQYF,TGTGCCAGCAGTGAAGTAAAAGGGGCTCCCTACGAGCAGTACTTC
TRBJ2-2,TRBV27,-,-,CASSLLGPRGHTGELFF,TGTGCCAGCAGTTTATTGGGGCCAAGGGGCCACACCGGGGAGCTGTTTTTT
TRBJ2-7,TRBV4-1,-,medium-sized,CASSQVTSGQESEQYF,TGCGCCAGCAGCCAAGTGACGTCCGGCCAGGAAAGCGAGCAGTACTTC
TRBJ2-2,TRBV6-4,-,-,CASRGTANTGELFF,TGTGCCAGCCGGGGTACAGCGAACACCGGGGAGCTGTTTTTT
TRBJ1-1,TRBV4-1,-,-,CASSQEEGSTEAFF,TGCGCCAGCAGCCAAGAGGAGGGTTCCACTGAAGCTTTCTTT